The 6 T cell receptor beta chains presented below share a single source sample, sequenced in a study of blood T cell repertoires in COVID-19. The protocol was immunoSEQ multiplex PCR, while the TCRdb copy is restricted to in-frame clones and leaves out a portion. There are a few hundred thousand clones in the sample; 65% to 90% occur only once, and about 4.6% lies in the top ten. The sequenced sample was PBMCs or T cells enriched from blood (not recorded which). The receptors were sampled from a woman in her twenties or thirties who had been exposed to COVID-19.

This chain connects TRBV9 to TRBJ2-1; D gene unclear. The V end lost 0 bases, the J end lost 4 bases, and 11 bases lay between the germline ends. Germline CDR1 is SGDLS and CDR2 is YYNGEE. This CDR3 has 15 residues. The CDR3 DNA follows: TGTGCCAGCAGCGTAGGAGTCCCTAGATACAATGAGCAGTTCTTC. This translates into CASSVGVPRYNEQFF.

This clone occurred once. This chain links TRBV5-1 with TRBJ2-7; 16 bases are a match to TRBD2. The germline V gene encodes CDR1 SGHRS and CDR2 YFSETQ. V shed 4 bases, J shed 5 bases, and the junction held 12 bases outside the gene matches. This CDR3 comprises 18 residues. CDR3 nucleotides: TGCGCCAGCAGCACGGGGACTAGCGGGGGGGCCATATCTAACGAGCAGTACTTC. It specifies CASSTGTSGGAISNEQYF.

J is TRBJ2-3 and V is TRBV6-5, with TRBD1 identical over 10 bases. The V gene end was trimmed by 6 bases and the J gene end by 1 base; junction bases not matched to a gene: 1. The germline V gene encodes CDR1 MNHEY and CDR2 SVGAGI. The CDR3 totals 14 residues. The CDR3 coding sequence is TGTGCCAGCAGCGGGACAGGGGGCACAGATACGCAGTATTTT. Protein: CASSGTGGTDTQYF.

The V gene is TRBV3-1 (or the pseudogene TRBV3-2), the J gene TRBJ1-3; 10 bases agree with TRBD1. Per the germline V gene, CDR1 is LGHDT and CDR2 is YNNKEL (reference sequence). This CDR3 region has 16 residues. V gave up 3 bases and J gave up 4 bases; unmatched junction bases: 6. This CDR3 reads CASSQLRTGGGNTIYF. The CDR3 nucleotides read TGTGCCAGCAGCCAGCTCCGGACAGGGGGAGGAAACACCATATATTTT.

The CDR3 here is CASLTGSMNTEAFF. CDR3 DNA: TGTGCCAGCCTTACAGGGAGCATGAACACTGAAGCTTTCTTT. The chain carries TRBV2 and TRBJ1-1, with TRBD1 as a possible D gene (6 bases). Germline assignment: CDR1 SNHLY and CDR2 FYNNEI. The length of the CDR3 is 14 residues. Trimming pared 8 bases from V and 0 bases from J, leaving 13 bases between.

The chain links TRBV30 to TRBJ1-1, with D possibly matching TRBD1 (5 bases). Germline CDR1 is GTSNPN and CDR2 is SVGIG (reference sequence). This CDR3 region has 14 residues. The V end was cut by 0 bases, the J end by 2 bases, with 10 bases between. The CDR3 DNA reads TGTGCCTGGAGTGTGGGGGGGAGCAACACTGAAGCTTTCTTT. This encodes CAWSVGGSNTEAFF.